Listed below are T cell receptor beta chains from one sample, sequenced in a study of long-term antiretroviral therapy in people with HIV. TCRdb keeps only in-frame clones here, not all; method: immunoSEQ multiplex PCR. The sample carries around 8,600 clones, 75% to 80% recorded once. The sequenced sample was unsorted PBMCs, obtained 0.6 years before starting antiretroviral therapy. All receptors derive from a man aged 40-49 years with HIV. The CDR3 runs from the conserved cysteine through the conserved F or W. A D gene is named only where the DNA matches it firmly. Size tells how often a clone was seen (once, few, many) or the class of an expanded clone, and some rows leave it out.

DNA	CDR3	size	J	V	length	D
TGCGCCAGCAGCCAGACGGACAGTTCCTCTGGAAACACCATATATTTT	CASSQTDSSSGNTIYF	few	TRBJ1-3	TRBV5-1	16	-
TGTGCCAGTGGCGTCGGGGCCACCTGGTCAGGGGCCAACGTCCTGACTTTC	CASGVGATWSGANVLTF	-	TRBJ2-6	TRBV19	17	-
TGTGCCTGGAGTGGGCAGCGTAACTATGGCTACACCTTC	CAWSGQRNYGYTF	-	TRBJ1-2	TRBV30	13	-
TGTGCCCTCGGGTTGCGGGGGTTGAACACCGGGGAGCTGTTTTTT	CALGLRGLNTGELFF	-	TRBJ2-2	TRBV6-1	15	TRBD2
TGTGCCAGCAGCTCATCCCGGGACACCGACACAGATACGCAGTATTTT	CASSSSRDTDTDTQYF	-	TRBJ2-3	TRBV7-9	16	-
TGTGCCAGTAGTAACGTAGGGGAGGCAGGTGGCTACACCTTC	CASSNVGEAGGYTF	-	TRBJ1-2	TRBV5-6	14	-
TGCGCCAGCAGCGAAGCGGGGGGAACAGATACGCAGTATTTT	CASSEAGGTDTQYF	-	TRBJ2-3	TRBV5-1	14	TRBD2
TGTGCCAGCAGCGAGGGACTCCTGGCGAACTATGGCTACACCTTC	CASSEGLLANYGYTF	-	TRBJ1-2	TRBV9	15	-
TGCGCCAGCAGCCGGACCCTGTCTCTTAACACTGAAGCTTTCTTT	CASSRTLSLNTEAFF	-	TRBJ1-1	TRBV4-1	15	-
TGTGCCAGCTCACCAACATTACAGGGGGCGATATATGGCTACACCTTC	CASSPTLQGAIYGYTF	-	TRBJ1-2	TRBV18	16	TRBD1
TGTGCCAGCAGTTACCTTCCCCACGGGGGCTACGAGCAGTACTTC	CASSYLPHGGYEQYF	-	TRBJ2-7	TRBV6-6	15	-
TGTGCCAGCAGTTCCCTCGAGGAGACCCAGTACTTC	CASSSLEETQYF	few	TRBJ2-5	TRBV7-8	12	-
TGTGCCAGAAGCTCTCCGGACGGAGGGAGCTCCTACAATGAGCAGTTCTTC	CARSSPDGGSSYNEQFF	few	TRBJ2-1	TRBV5-3	17	-
TGTGCCAGCTCACTTTCCGGGACAGGGGAATTCGATGGCTACACCTTC	CASSLSGTGEFDGYTF	few	TRBJ1-2	TRBV18	16	TRBD1
TGCGCCAGCAGCCTAGGGGACAGCCAAGAGACCCAGTACTTC	CASSLGDSQETQYF	once	TRBJ2-5	TRBV5-1	14	TRBD1
TGTGCCAGCAGTTACGAGGGGGCGATGGGGGAGCAGTACTTC	CASSYEGAMGEQYF	-	TRBJ2-7	TRBV6-6	14	TRBD1
TGTGCCAGCCTTTACGGGACTTTGAACACTGAAGCTTTCTTT	CASLYGTLNTEAFF	-	TRBJ1-1	TRBV7-2	14	-
TGTGCCAGCAGTTCCGACTTTTCAACTAATGAAAAACTGTTTTTT	CASSSDFSTNEKLFF	-	TRBJ1-4	TRBV6-5	15	-
TGCGCCAGCAGCCAAGAGTGGACAGGGGTTAACGAGCAGTACTTC	CASSQEWTGVNEQYF	few	TRBJ2-7	TRBV4-1	15	TRBD1
TGTGCCAGCAGTGAAGGGAACCTGCGCACCGGGGAGCTGTTTTTT	CASSEGNLRTGELFF	once	TRBJ2-2	TRBV2	15	-
TGTGCCAGCAGTGAAGGGCAGGGCTCTCACTATGGCTACACCTTC	CASSEGQGSHYGYTF	-	TRBJ1-2	TRBV2	15	-
TGTGCCAGCAGCTCGGGGGAGACAGATACGCAGTATTTT	CASSSGETDTQYF	-	TRBJ2-3	TRBV7-3	13	-
TGTGCCAGTAGTATTGGGGGGAGCTCCTACGAGCAGTACTTC	CASSIGGSSYEQYF	large	TRBJ2-7	TRBV19	14	-
TGTGCCAGCAGCGTAAGCCAGGGGGCATACGAGCAGTACTTC	CASSVSQGAYEQYF	-	TRBJ2-7	TRBV9	14	TRBD1
TGCGCCAGCAGTGACTCGAGGGGGGGCGGGATCTCCTACGAGCAGTACTTC	CASSDSRGGGISYEQYF	few	TRBJ2-7	TRBV10-2	17	-
TGTGCCAGCAGCTCTCTGGGACTAGCGGCTTCAGATACGCAGTATTTT	CASSSLGLAASDTQYF	-	TRBJ2-3	TRBV7-2	16	TRBD2
TGTGCCAGCAGTTTATCGGTCGGGACAGTAGCCTACGAGCAGTACTTC	CASSLSVGTVAYEQYF	few	TRBJ2-7	TRBV27	16	TRBD1
TGCGCCAGCAGCTTGTCCGTGGCCTACGAGCAGTACTTC	CASSLSVAYEQYF	-	TRBJ2-7	TRBV5-1	13	-
TGTGCCAGCAGTTCGTATAGCAATCAGCCCCAGCATTTT	CASSSYSNQPQHF	-	TRBJ1-5	TRBV27	13	-
TGTGCCAGTAGTACTCGGGACCCTTCACGGAACACTGAAGCTTTCTTT	CASSTRDPSRNTEAFF	-	TRBJ1-1	TRBV19	16	-
TGTGCCAGTAGCCCTGGTGCAGGTCCCACTGAAGCTTTCTTT	CASSPGAGPTEAFF	-	TRBJ1-1	TRBV19	14	-
TGTGCCTGGGACAGGGTCGGCACTGAAGCTTTCTTT	CAWDRVGTEAFF	-	TRBJ1-1	TRBV30	12	TRBD1
TGTGCCATCAGTGAGTCGATCTCGGGAAATTCACCCCTCCACTTT	CAISESISGNSPLHF	-	TRBJ1-6	TRBV10-3	15	-
TGTGCCAGCAGTGAAAGGAGCTGGGTTAGGAGGAGCACAGATACGCAGTATTTT	CASSERSWVRRSTDTQYF	-	TRBJ2-3	TRBV6-1	18	-
TGTGCCAGCAGTTACGCGGACAGGGTTAACCATGGCTACACCTTC	CASSYADRVNHGYTF	-	TRBJ1-2	TRBV6-6	15	TRBD1
TGTGCCAGCAGCTCTCCACGGGGGGGCCTACTGTCAGCCAAAAACATTCAGTACTTC	CASSSPRGGLLSAKNIQYF	-	TRBJ2-4	TRBV7-9	19	TRBD2
TGTGCCAGCTCACCGACAGTCGCAGATACGCAGTATTTT	CASSPTVADTQYF	-	TRBJ2-3	TRBV18	13	-
TGTGCCAGCAGCTTAAGTGGCAGGGACTATGGCTACACCTTC	CASSLSGRDYGYTF	-	TRBJ1-2	TRBV11-3	14	-
TGCGCCAGCAGCTCGGGACTAGCGGGGAAAGATACGCAGTATTTT	CASSSGLAGKDTQYF	-	TRBJ2-3	TRBV5-1	15	TRBD2
TGTGCCATCAGTGGCCCAGGGGCCGCGGGAGAGCAGTACTTC	CAISGPGAAGEQYF	-	TRBJ2-7	TRBV10-3	14	-
TGTGCCAGCACTGCGGCGGGTCCCGGGGAGCTGTTTTTT	CASTAAGPGELFF	few	TRBJ2-2	TRBV13	13	-
TGTGCCAGCAGCTTAGAGGTTGCCGGGTATGGCTACACCTTC	CASSLEVAGYGYTF	-	TRBJ1-2	TRBV7-9	14	-
TGTGCCAGCAGCGTAGATCCGATCTCGGAGGATGAGCAGTTCTTC	CASSVDPISEDEQFF	-	TRBJ2-1	TRBV9	15	-
TGCGCCAGCAGCCAAGATCGGGGACTAGTGAGCACAGATACGCAGTATTTT	CASSQDRGLVSTDTQYF	-	TRBJ2-3	TRBV4-1	17	TRBD2
TGTGCCAGCAGTTATTTACGTGGGGGGGGATCTGGGGCCAACGTCCTGACTTTC	CASSYLRGGGSGANVLTF	-	TRBJ2-6	TRBV27	18	TRBD2
TGTGCCAGCAGTTACTTCAGGGGGACTTATAGTGGCTACACCTTC	CASSYFRGTYSGYTF	-	TRBJ1-2	TRBV6-5	15	TRBD1